This entry lists 17 T cell receptor beta chains sequenced from one sample in a study of T cells in Graves' hyperthyroidism and ophthalmopathy. The CDR3 regions of TCR beta were amplified from RNA transcripts. Initially, a first-round RT-PCR of the TCR CDR3 employed the HTBI primer set. A single record per CDR3 protein comes from TCRdb applying MiXCR to the multiplex PCR reads. The sample holds roughly 570,000 distinct CDR3 sequences, approximately 14% seen once. Sequencing was done on a sample of blood. The receptors come from a young woman with Graves' hyperthyroidism.

This clonotype has a count of ten or more. V and J are TRBV2 and TRBJ2-4; 8 bases align to TRBD1. This CDR3 has 23 residues. The germline V gene encodes CDR1 SNHLY and CDR2 FYNNEI. The junction had 29 bases not matched to a gene; V was cut back by 6 bases and J by 1 base. The CDR3, as DNA: TGTGCCAGCAGACTCCCGACACGCGCGGGACAGGAGTCCCGCATGATGGCCAAAAACATTCAGTACTTC. This sequence encodes CASRLPTRAGQESRMMAKNIQYF.

The table lists this clonotype with many counts. The J gene is TRBJ2-1, the V gene TRBV6-5; possibly TRBD2 for D (6 bases). The V gene's germline CDR1 is MNHEY and CDR2 SVGAGI. The CDR3 runs to 16 residues. Trimming cost V 1 base and J 2 bases, with 12 bases left between them. The CDR3: CASSYYRLATYNEQFF. CDR3 bases: TGTGCCAGCAGTTACTATAGGCTAGCGACCTACAATGAGCAGTTCTTC.

Comments on this clonotype: This may be a read error, as it is one base from a much larger clone. The DNA of the CDR3 is TGTGCCAGCGCGAGACGACAGGGCAATCTCCAGCCCCAGCATTTT. This gives the protein CASARRQGNLQPQHF. This rearrangement joins TRBV6-1 to TRBJ1-5; TRBD1 matches at 7 bases. The trim removed 8 bases at V and 7 bases at J, leaving 14 bases unmatched. Germline V CDR1 and CDR2: MNHNS, SASEGT. The CDR3 sequence is 15 residues long.

This chain uses TRBV24-1 with TRBJ2-5; 8 bases map to TRBD1. The CDR3 covers 15 residues. Germline lookup yields CDR1 KGHDR and CDR2 SFDVKD. V lost 3 bases to trimming and J lost 10 bases; unmatched junction nucleotides: 12. The CDR3 nucleotides read TGTGCCACCAGTGATCCGGGGACAGGTCGGGTGGGCCAGTACTTC. It codes for CATSDPGTGRVGQYF.

The chain recombines TRBV7-2 with TRBJ2-3; the match to TRBD2 covers 8 bases. This CDR3 has 16 amino acids. Germline CDR1 and CDR2: SGHTA and FQGNSA. With 2 bases clipped from V and 4 bases from J, the junction kept 8 bases outside the gene matches. For the CDR3, the DNA is TGTGCCAGCAGCTTATGGCCGGGACTAGACTCAGATACGCAGTATTTT. This codes for CASSLWPGLDSDTQYF.

This clonotype was counted at least ten times. The chain uses TRBV7-9 and TRBJ2-7; 10 bases line up with TRBD2. Looked up from germline, CDR1 is SEHNR and CDR2 is FQNEAQ (reference sequence). J lost 9 bases, V lost 3 bases, and 11 bases had no gene match. The CDR3 totals 15 residues. The CDR3 spells CASSFVAGGAERQYF. DNA of the CDR3: TGTGCCAGCAGCTTTGTAGCGGGAGGAGCGGAGCGGCAGTACTTC.

The sample holds many counts of this clonotype. The genes are TRBV28 and TRBJ2-7; unclear D gene. The CDR3 is 12 residues long. V was cut by 6 bases and J by 3 bases, with 9 bases left in between. CDR1 is MDHEN, CDR2 SYDVKM, per germline. As DNA, the CDR3 is TGTGCCAGCAGCCCCCCGGGCTACGAGCAGTACTTC. This codes for CASSPPGYEQYF.

This clonotype was recorded many times. The gene calls are TRBV10-3 and TRBJ2-5; D is uncertain. The CDR3 has 15 residues. V lost 5 bases, J lost 5 bases, and 18 bases lay in between. The germline V gene has CDR1 ENHRY and CDR2 SYGVKD. The CDR3 sequence is CAISPRVGSGETQYF. The CDR3 DNA sequence: TGTGCCATCAGTCCAAGGGTCGGGTCGGGTGAGACCCAGTACTTC.

The V call is TRBV6-1, the J call TRBJ2-7; D unresolved. V was cut by 6 bases and J by 4 bases, with 13 bases left in between. This CDR3 spans 13 amino acids. Germline V gives CDR1 MNHNS, CDR2 SASEGT. The CDR3, as DNA: TGTGCCAGCAGACTACTCTCGCGGTACGAGCAGTACTTC. Its protein product is CASRLLSRYEQYF.

This clonotype was picked up a small number of times. CDR3 in DNA: TGTGCCACCAGTGACTCGGACAGGGGCGCGACCGGGGAGCTGTTTTTT. This gives the protein CATSDSDRGATGELFF. This chain connects TRBV24-1 to TRBJ2-2; 9 nucleotides align to TRBD1. V shed 4 bases, J shed 5 bases, and the junction held 7 bases outside the gene matches. The CDR3 is 16 amino acids. From germline, CDR1 is KGHDR and CDR2 SFDVKD.

Ten or more counts support this clonotype. The chain uses TRBV20-1 and TRBJ2-1; D gene ambiguous. V dropped 2 bases and J dropped 12 bases, with 20 bases sitting between them. The CDR3 has 14 amino acids. Per the germline V gene, CDR1 is DFQATT and CDR2 is SNEGSKA (reference sequence). DNA of the CDR3: TGCAGTGCTAGACCTCCCCCCCTTTGGCTGGGGCAGTTCTTC. This encodes CSARPPPLWLGQFF.

The chain employs TRBV20-1 and TRBJ1-4; 11 bases map to TRBD1. The germline V gene encodes CDR1 DFQATT and CDR2 SNEGSKA (reference sequence). V shed 0 bases and J 4 bases; nucleotides not matched to a gene: 7. The CDR3 contains 17 residues. The CDR3 DNA reads as TGCAGTGCTAGAGATCGTAGGACAGGGGGCTTTAATGAAAAACTGTTTTTT. This encodes CSARDRRTGGFNEKLFF.

Ten or more counts support this clonotype. The J gene is TRBJ2-7, the V gene TRBV2, with a tentative D call TRBD1 (6 bases). Looked up from germline, CDR1 is SNHLY and CDR2 is FYNNEI. The CDR3 length is 13 residues. V lost 6 bases to trimming and J lost 5 bases, with 14 bases between them. The CDR3 spells CASSQTGIHEQYF. The CDR3 DNA sequence: TGTGCCAGCAGCCAAACAGGGATCCACGAGCAGTACTTC.

About this clonotype itself: No DNA is shown, since the ends of the CDR3 on it are uncertain; the CDR3 is the one TCRdb lists. The chain links TRBV29-1 to TRBJ2-1; TRBD2, the table's D call, lacks a check against the DNA. Termini included, the CDR3 measures 15 amino acids. In germline, CDR1 is SQVTM, CDR2 ANQGSEA. The CDR3 sequence: CSVGSGTSSYNEQSF.

This chain connects TRBV18 to TRBJ1-6, with D possibly TRBD1 on 6 matching bases. In germline, CDR1 is KGHSH, CDR2 LQKENI. The CDR3 extends over 16 amino acids. The V and J ends lost 4 bases and 5 bases respectively, with 15 bases between them. The CDR3 spells CASSRTDVSNNSPLHF. In nucleotides, the CDR3 is TGTGCCAGCTCACGGACAGACGTTAGTAATAATTCACCCCTCCACTTT.

The chain joins TRBV7-9 to TRBJ1-6; D call uncertain. CDR3 length: 12 residues. Germline values: CDR1 SEHNR, CDR2 FQNEAQ (reference sequence). Trimming pared 5 bases from V and 10 bases from J, leaving 9 bases between. The CDR3 is CASSPPGSPLHF. For the CDR3, the DNA is TGTGCCAGCAGCCCTCCTGGATCACCCCTCCACTTT. The full variable domain, its missing parts supplied by reference TRBV7-9 and TRBJ1-6, is DTGVSQNPRHKITKRGQNVTFRCDPISEHNRLYWYRQTLGQGPEFLTYFQNEAQLEKSRLLSDRFSAERPKGSFSTLEIQRTEQGDSAMYLCASSPPGSPLHFGNGTRLTVT.

J is TRBJ1-2 and V is TRBV12-5, with 8 nucleotides matching TRBD1. The V gene's germline CDR1 is LGHNT and CDR2 FRNRAP. The junction had 6 bases not matched to a gene; V was cut back by 6 bases and J by 6 bases. The CDR3 covers 13 residues. The CDR3 is CASGEDRVDGYTF. The CDR3 DNA reads as TGTGCTAGTGGAGAGGACAGGGTGGATGGCTACACCTTC. Variable domain in full (rest from reference TRBV12-5 and TRBJ1-2): DARVTQTPRHKVTEMGQEVTMRCQPILGHNTVFWYRQTMMQGLELLAYFRNRAPLDDSGMPKDRFSAEMPDATLATLKIQPSEPRDSAVYFCASGEDRVDGYTFGSGTRLTVV.